The clone carrying this T cell receptor (beta chain) was seen a few times. This entry is derived from a study of blood T cell repertoires in COVID-19. Study background: Spain, Italy and the United States supplied samples that represented acute and convalescent COVID-19. Sample material is recorded as cDNA or gDNA derived from T cells, B-cell-depleted T cells, or PBMCs.

In the study's own analysis: Reference gene primer amplification gave estimated nucleated cell counts. Some clones are missing from TCRdb's copy, which holds only in-frame ones; the method was immunoSEQ multiplex PCR. That table furnishes V, J and clone size, whereas the DNA furnished D and trimming. The sample holds some 65,000 clones; roughly 88% are singletons and the top ten take approximately 0.57%. Trimming removed 1 base at V and 0 bases at J, with 10 bases between. The CDR3 totals 15 residues. Germline V gene sequence: CDR1 SEHNR, CDR2 FQNEAQ (reference sequence). The TCR was taken from a man aged 45-65 years with COVID-19, enrolled during active disease. Source material: peripheral blood. The chain joins TRBV7-9 to TRBJ2-7; possible D gene TRBD2, 5 bases. CDR3 sequence reads: CASSLELAASYEQYF. The CDR3 bases are TGTGCCAGCAGCTTAGAGCTAGCTGCCTCCTACGAGCAGTACTTC.